This TCR beta chain was sequenced for a study of T cell repertoires in cytomegalovirus infection. Study-level points and caveats: Individuals carrying CMV plus the relevant HLA were identified by cumulative frequency of public TCR beta families. Dominating the ex vivo response were TCR beta clonotypes that were CMV-specific and HLA-C-restricted.

Germline V CDR1 and CDR2: MNHEY, SVGEGT. The length of the CDR3 is 18 residues. V lost 5 bases to trimming and J lost 0 bases, with 17 bases between them. This clonotype was seen only a few times. The target antigen is unknown. TCRdb re-called the reads with MiXCR, one entry per CDR3 protein. The data show approximately 290,000 distinct CDR3 sequences, 25% seen once. Sequencing was carried out using PBMCs. The TCR sequence derives from a human donor in good health (CMV status not recorded). Some clones in this sample may be carry-over from other donors' samples. The chain couples TRBV6-2 or TRBV6-3 to TRBJ2-6; tentatively, D is TRBD1 (6 bases). CDR3 amino acids: CASSETQGTISGANVLTF. As DNA, the CDR3 is TGTGCCAGCAGTGAAACGCAGGGGACCATCTCTGGGGCCAACGTCCTGACTTTC.